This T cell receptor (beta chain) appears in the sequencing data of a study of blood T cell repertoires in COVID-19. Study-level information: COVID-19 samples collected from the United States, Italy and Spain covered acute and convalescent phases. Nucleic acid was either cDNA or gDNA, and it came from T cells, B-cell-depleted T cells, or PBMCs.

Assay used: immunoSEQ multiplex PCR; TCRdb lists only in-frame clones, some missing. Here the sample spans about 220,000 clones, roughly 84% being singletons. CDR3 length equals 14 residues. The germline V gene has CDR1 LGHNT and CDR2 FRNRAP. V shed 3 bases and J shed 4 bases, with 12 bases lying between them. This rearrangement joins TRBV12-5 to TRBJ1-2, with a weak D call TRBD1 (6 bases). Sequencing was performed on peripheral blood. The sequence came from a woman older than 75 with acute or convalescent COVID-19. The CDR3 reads CASGFQGQGYGYTF. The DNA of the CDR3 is TGTGCTAGTGGTTTTCAGGGGCAAGGCTATGGCTACACCTTC.